The 26 T cell receptor beta chains given below trace back to one sample, sequenced in a study of T-cell memory formation after mild COVID-19. MiXCR, run by TCRdb on the 5' RACE reads, gives a single entry per CDR3 protein. The data contain some 450,000 distinct CDR3 sequences, roughly 18% of them singletons. Sequenced material: PBMCs or a T cell subset sorted from them (not recorded which). The receptors derive from a man between 18 and 29 years old who had mild COVID-19 (a few samples of this study predate the infection). Cell type and time point are not known.

The CDR3 DNA follows: TGCAGTGCTAGAGTGCCCAGGGTGGATCAGCCCCAGCATTTT. Its protein is CSARVPRVDQPQHF. The chain is built from TRBV20-1 and TRBJ1-5; D perhaps matches TRBD1 (5 bases). The length of the CDR3 is 14 residues. V lost 1 base and J lost 5, with 12 bases in between. CDR1 and CDR2 (germline): DFQATT, SNEGSKA (reference sequence).

This clonotype was detected many times. This chain joins TRBV5-1 and TRBJ2-1; 8 bases line up with TRBD1. The CDR3 length is 15 residues. The germline gives CDR1 SGHRS, CDR2 YFSETQ. The junction had 4 bases not matched to a gene; V was cut back by 4 bases and J by 1 base. CDR3 sequence reads: CASSLDRVSYNEQFF. CDR3 nucleotide sequence: TGCGCCAGCAGCCTGGACAGGGTTTCCTACAATGAGCAGTTCTTC.

The J gene is TRBJ2-3, the V gene TRBV20-1, with 7 bases fitting TRBD1. The CDR3 consists of 21 residues. The trim removed 5 bases at V and 0 bases at J, leaving 26 bases unmatched. Germline lookup yields CDR1 DFQATT and CDR2 SNEGSKA (reference sequence). This CDR3 reads CSAWTGQTGGLAVLSTDTQYF. CDR3 sequence (DNA): TGCAGTGCTTGGACGGGACAGACCGGCGGTCTCGCCGTGTTGAGCACAGATACGCAGTATTTT.

This clonotype showed up just a few times. This rearrangement joins TRBV7-2 to TRBJ2-3; D possibly corresponds to TRBD1 (5 bases). CDR3 size: 15 residues. V lost 1 base, J lost 1 base, and 9 bases lay in between. Germline assignment: CDR1 SGHTA and CDR2 FQGNSA. CDR3: CASSLVGHRTDTQYF. The CDR3 DNA is TGTGCCAGCAGCTTAGTCGGACACCGCACAGATACGCAGTATTTT.

This clonotype was counted a few times. The chain combines TRBV27 with TRBJ1-2, with unresolved D. Trimming removed 3 bases from V and 4 bases from J, with 12 bases in between. This CDR3 is built from 14 residues. From germline, CDR1 is MNHEY and CDR2 SMNVEV (reference sequence). Here the CDR3 DNA reads TGTGCCAGCAGTTTTCTGGGTGAGGGCTATGGCTACACCTTC. As protein: CASSFLGEGYGYTF.

The V gene is TRBV7-2, the J gene TRBJ1-5; D gene unclear. The CDR3 covers 15 residues. Trimming took off 6 bases at V and 6 bases at J, with 18 bases between the two ends. CDR1 is SGHTA, CDR2 FQGNSA, per germline. In DNA form, the CDR3 reads TGTGCCAGCAGGCTACTTTCAGGAGGGCCTCAGCCCCAGCATTTT. It is translated as CASRLLSGGPQPQHF. Full variable domain (missing parts from reference TRBV7-2 and TRBJ1-5): GAGVSQSPSNKVTEKGKDVELRCDPISGHTALYWYRQSLGQGLEFLIYFQGNSAPDKSGLPSDRFSAERTGGSVSTLTIQRTQQEDSAVYLCASRLLSGGPQPQHFGDGTRLSIL.

This rearrangement joins TRBV5-1 to TRBJ2-3, with D possibly being TRBD2 (7 bases). V was cut by 6 bases and J by 2 bases, with 19 bases left in between. CDR1 is SGHRS and CDR2 is YFSETQ in the germline V gene. This CDR3 contains 16 residues. CDR3 residues: CASTPIGGRDTDTQYF. CDR3 sequence (DNA): TGCGCCAGCACTCCGATCGGGGGGCGGGACACAGATACGCAGTATTTT.

This chain joins TRBV27 and TRBJ2-3, with D unresolved. The length of the CDR3 is 12 residues. The V end was cut by 8 bases, the J end by 7 bases, with 13 bases between. Germline V CDR1 and CDR2: MNHEY, SMNVEV (reference sequence). CDR3 DNA: TGTGCCAGCGGCCCCAGATTGAATACGCAGTATTTT. As protein: CASGPRLNTQYF.

The chain joins TRBV7-6 to TRBJ2-3, with D tentatively TRBD2 (6 bases). Per the germline V gene, CDR1 is SGHVS and CDR2 is FNYEAQ. V was shortened by 4 bases and J by 0 bases, with 11 bases between the two germline ends. This CDR3 is built from 15 residues. The CDR3 loop reads CASSYGGTSTDTQYF. CDR3 nucleotide sequence: TGTGCCAGCAGCTACGGGGGTACTAGCACAGATACGCAGTATTTT.

This rearrangement joins TRBV6-2 or TRBV6-3 to TRBJ1-6; D not certain. V lost 4 bases and J lost 9, with 13 bases in between. The length of the CDR3 is 14 residues. The germline gives CDR1 MNHEY, CDR2 SVGEGT. The CDR3 bases are TGTGCCAGCAGTTCCACGAGAGAAGGTTCACCCCTCCACTTT. Protein product: CASSSTREGSPLHF.

There are a few counts of this clonotype. The chain employs TRBV7-9 and TRBJ1-5, with D perhaps matching TRBD1 (6 bases). The V gene lost 5 bases and the J gene lost 4 bases, with 12 bases spanning the gap. CDR1 is SEHNR, CDR2 FQNEAQ, per germline (reference sequence). This CDR3 comprises 14 residues. The CDR3, as DNA: TGTGCCAGCAGCCAACAGGGAGATAATCAGCCCCAGCATTTT. It is translated as CASSQQGDNQPQHF.

The genes are TRBV20-1 and TRBJ2-7, with D perhaps TRBD1 (7 bases). V shed 4 bases and J shed 3 bases, with 19 bases lying between them. Germline CDR1 is DFQATT and CDR2 is SNEGSKA (reference sequence). The CDR3 contains 15 residues. CDR3 DNA sequence: TGCAGTGCTACAGGGGGAGGACGGTGGAGCTACGAGCAGTACTTC. Protein product: CSATGGGRWSYEQYF.

This clonotype was counted between two and nine times. The chain recombines TRBV18 with TRBJ2-7; 9 bases are shared with TRBD1. Unmatched junction bases numbered 7, after V lost 5 bases and J lost 5 bases. The CDR3 consists of 14 residues. Germline V gene lookup returns CDR1 KGHSH and CDR2 LQKENI. The CDR3 sequence: CASSSRDRADEQYV. For the CDR3, the DNA is TGTGCCAGCTCATCGCGGGACAGGGCCGACGAGCAGTACGTC.

This clonotype was seen a handful of times. The chain employs TRBV9 and TRBJ2-4; D call uncertain. This CDR3 is 15 amino acids long. Trimming took off 2 bases at V and 6 bases at J, with 15 bases between the two ends. CDR1 and CDR2 (germline): SGDLS, YYNGEE. CDR3 protein: CASSVDLTTPNIQYF. As DNA, the CDR3 is TGTGCCAGCAGCGTGGATCTGACCACTCCAAACATTCAGTACTTC.

This clonotype was observed a handful of times. The chain carries TRBV4-1 and TRBJ2-3; 8 bases agree with TRBD1. Germline V CDR1 and CDR2: MGHRA, YSYEKL. The CDR3 consists of 16 residues. V lost 5 bases to trimming and J lost 1 base; unmatched junction nucleotides: 8. The CDR3 here is CASSARNRGGTDTQYF. As DNA, the CDR3 is TGCGCCAGCAGCGCGCGCAACAGGGGGGGCACAGATACGCAGTATTTT.

The rearrangement links TRBV18 to TRBJ1-4; D ambiguous. Germline V CDR1 and CDR2: KGHSH, LQKENI. V gave up 2 bases and J gave up 5 bases, with 12 bases separating them. CDR3 length equals 15 residues. CDR3 sequence reads: CASSPGVVRNEKLFF. The CDR3 nucleotides read TGTGCCAGCTCACCAGGCGTCGTGAGGAATGAAAAACTGTTTTTT.

The V call is TRBV6-5, the J call TRBJ2-5, with D possibly TRBD2 on 6 matching bases. Germline V CDR1 and CDR2: MNHEY, SVGAGI. The CDR3 is made up of 13 amino acids. Trimming pared 2 bases from V and 6 bases from J, leaving 10 bases between. DNA of the CDR3: TGTGCCAGCAGTTACCGGGACTCACAGACCCAGTACTTC. As protein: CASSYRDSQTQYF.

J is TRBJ2-7 and V is TRBV5-1; 8 bases map to TRBD1. CDR3 length equals 15 residues. Germline CDR1 SGHRS, CDR2 YFSETQ. The J segment lost 2 bases and the V segment lost 2 bases, leaving 6 bases of the junction unmatched. The CDR3 DNA reads as TGCGCCAGCAGCTTCAGGGGGCTACCCACCTACGAGCAGTACTTC. Translated: CASSFRGLPTYEQYF.

This clonotype has just one count. The chain couples TRBV12-3 or TRBV12-4 to TRBJ1-3; 8 bases line up with TRBD1. V was clipped by 3 bases and J by 4 bases; unmatched bases: 2. This CDR3 comprises 14 residues. The CDR3 sequence: CASSFRTGGNTIYF. CDR3 DNA: TGTGCCAGCAGTTTTCGGACAGGGGGAAACACCATATATTTT.

The chain is built from TRBV6-2 or TRBV6-3 and TRBJ2-7; TRBD2 agrees at 11 bases. The J segment lost 3 bases and the V segment lost 6 bases, leaving 7 bases of the junction unmatched. This CDR3 has 15 residues. In germline, CDR1 is MNHEY, CDR2 SVGEGT. CDR3 region: CASSRGLAGFYEQYV. Here the CDR3 DNA reads TGTGCCAGCAGCCGAGGACTAGCGGGCTTCTACGAGCAGTACGTC.

This clonotype was seen a handful of times. The chain couples TRBV6-5 to TRBJ1-2; tentatively, D is TRBD1 (5 bases). V was pared by 3 bases and J by 7 bases, with 24 bases between. CDR1 is MNHEY and CDR2 is SVGAGI in the germline V gene. The CDR3 is 17 residues long. The CDR3 sequence: CASSYGLIQGSGSGYTF. The CDR3 bases are TGTGCCAGCAGTTATGGGTTAATTCAGGGTAGCGGTAGTGGCTACACCTTC.

This clonotype has just a few counts. The genes are TRBV4-3 and TRBJ2-3; 9 bases map to TRBD2. CDR1 is LGHNA and CDR2 is YSLEER in the germline V gene. The CDR3 contains 16 residues. Trimming cost V 0 bases and J 3 bases; bases outside gene matches: 4. The CDR3 is CASSQDGSGGTDTQYF. The CDR3 DNA reads as TGCGCCAGCAGCCAAGATGGTAGCGGGGGAACAGATACGCAGTATTTT.

The rearrangement links TRBV7-8 to TRBJ1-2; TRBD1 might be the D (5 bases). Germline V gene lookup returns CDR1 SGHVS and CDR2 FQNEAQ. This CDR3 is built from 18 residues. Trimming removed 4 bases at V and 5 bases at J, with 26 bases between. The DNA for the CDR3 is TGTGCCAGCAGCTCCCCCAACCTAGACAGCCGTCCGGGATATGGCTACACCTTC. It yields the protein CASSSPNLDSRPGYGYTF.

Only a few counts were recorded for this clonotype. The J gene is TRBJ1-1, the V gene TRBV6-2 or TRBV6-3; the D is unclear. Germline V gives CDR1 MNHEY, CDR2 SVGEGT. The V and J ends lost 4 bases and 4 bases respectively, with 13 bases between them. The CDR3 length is 14 residues. The CDR3, as DNA: TGTGCCAGCAGTTCCATAGGGCGAGGCACTGAAGCTTTCTTT. It is translated as CASSSIGRGTEAFF.

In its sample, this clonotype was seen a few times. This chain connects TRBV6-6 to TRBJ1-3; a weak D match, TRBD1 (5 bases). The CDR3 extends over 16 amino acids. Germline V gene sequence: CDR1 MNHNY, CDR2 SVGAGI (reference sequence). The V gene lost 4 bases and the J gene lost 0 bases, with 13 bases spanning the gap. The CDR3 spells CASSSPDTFSGNTIYF. In DNA form, the CDR3 reads TGTGCCAGCAGTTCTCCGGACACTTTCTCTGGAAACACCATATATTTT.

This clonotype was seen only a few times. The chain joins TRBV2 to TRBJ2-1; TRBD2 aligns across 12 bases. The V gene's germline CDR1 is SNHLY and CDR2 FYNNEI. This CDR3 has 15 residues. V lost 3 bases, J lost 7 bases, and 4 bases stayed unmatched. CDR3 amino acids: CASSDLAGGLNEQFF. The CDR3 DNA reads as TGTGCCAGCAGTGACCTAGCGGGGGGGCTTAATGAGCAGTTCTTC.